These T cell receptor beta chains were read from a single sample in a study of blood T cells in healthy people across ages. TCRdb redid the calling of the 5' RACE reads with MiXCR, one entry per CDR3 protein. The data contain 800,000 to 950,000 distinct CDR3 sequences, under 40% of them singletons. Sequencing input: blood. The source of these receptors is a young man in good health. The CDR3 runs from the conserved cysteine through the conserved F or W. The D gene is left open where the match is weak. Clone size is stated in some rows and not others, as once, few, many or a class when expanded.

clone_size: -
j_call: TRBJ2-3
d_call: -
v_call: TRBV6-5
cdr3_nt: TGTGCCAGCAGTTACTCGAGTCTAGTCACAGATACGCAGTATTTT
cdr3_aa: CASSYSSLVTDTQYF

clone_size: -
j_call: TRBJ1-1
d_call: -
v_call: TRBV29-1
cdr3_nt: TGCAGCGGGGGGGAGGGACAGAACACTGAAGCTTTCTTT
cdr3_aa: CSGGEGQNTEAFF

clone_size: -
j_call: TRBJ2-1
d_call: TRBD2
v_call: TRBV6-5
cdr3_nt: TGTGCCAGCAGTTCCGCGGGACTAGCTCGCAATGAGCAGTTCTTC
cdr3_aa: CASSSAGLARNEQFF

clone_size: few
j_call: TRBJ2-7
d_call: -
v_call: TRBV7-9
cdr3_nt: TGTGCCAGCAGCTCTCCCGGGTACTCCTACGAGCAGTACTTC
cdr3_aa: CASSSPGYSYEQYF

clone_size: -
j_call: TRBJ1-4
d_call: -
v_call: TRBV7-2
cdr3_nt: TGTGCCAGCAGCCCCCTTCTGATGGAAAAACTGTTTTTT
cdr3_aa: CASSPLLMEKLFF

clone_size: few
j_call: TRBJ2-2
d_call: TRBD1
v_call: TRBV12-3/TRBV12-4
cdr3_nt: TGTGCCAGCAGTCCCAGGACAGGGGGTCGCGGGGAGCTGTTTTTT
cdr3_aa: CASSPRTGGRGELFF

clone_size: -
j_call: TRBJ1-1
d_call: -
v_call: TRBV9
cdr3_nt: TGTGCCAGCAGCTTTTTGCCCGAATCGAACACTGAAGCTTTCTTT
cdr3_aa: CASSFLPESNTEAFF

clone_size: -
j_call: TRBJ1-2
d_call: -
v_call: TRBV20-1
cdr3_nt: TGCAGTGCTAGGGACCAGGGGAACTATGGCTACACCTTC
cdr3_aa: CSARDQGNYGYTF

clone_size: few
j_call: TRBJ2-5
d_call: -
v_call: TRBV7-9
cdr3_nt: TGTGCCAGCAGCTTTGTGGGGGCGAACCAAGAGACCCAGTACTTC
cdr3_aa: CASSFVGANQETQYF

clone_size: few
j_call: TRBJ2-1
d_call: -
v_call: TRBV20-1
cdr3_nt: TGCAGTGCTAGCGGCGGTGAGCAGTTCTTC
cdr3_aa: CSASGGEQFF

clone_size: -
j_call: TRBJ2-1
d_call: -
v_call: TRBV9
cdr3_nt: TGTGCCAGCACCAAAGGGGGGAACACCCAAGAGACCCAGTTCTTC
cdr3_aa: CASTKGGNTQETQFF

clone_size: -
j_call: TRBJ2-1
d_call: -
v_call: TRBV14
cdr3_nt: TGTGTCAGCAGCCAAGGACAGCCGACTGAGCAGTTCTTC
cdr3_aa: CVSSQGQPTEQFF

clone_size: -
j_call: TRBJ2-3
d_call: TRBD2
v_call: TRBV7-8
cdr3_nt: TGTGCCAGCAGCTTTAAGCGGGGGAACGCAGATACGCAGTATTTT
cdr3_aa: CASSFKRGNADTQYF

clone_size: few
j_call: TRBJ2-3
d_call: -
v_call: TRBV7-2
cdr3_nt: TGTGCCAGCAGCTCCCGCATGGGCTCAGATACGCAGTATTTT
cdr3_aa: CASSSRMGSDTQYF

clone_size: -
j_call: TRBJ2-5
d_call: -
v_call: TRBV6-5
cdr3_nt: TGTGCCAGCAGAAGGGACCGGGTGGGGACCCAGTACTTC
cdr3_aa: CASRRDRVGTQYF

clone_size: -
j_call: TRBJ2-1
d_call: -
v_call: TRBV10-3
cdr3_nt: TGTGCCATCAGTGGTTCGGGGTCCAGCTCCTACAATGAGCAGTTCTTC
cdr3_aa: CAISGSGSSSYNEQFF

clone_size: few
j_call: TRBJ1-6
d_call: -
v_call: TRBV6-5
cdr3_nt: TGTGCCAGCACCAGAGGGGACACGGCCAATTCACCCCTCCACTTT
cdr3_aa: CASTRGDTANSPLHF

clone_size: many
j_call: TRBJ2-3
d_call: TRBD2
v_call: TRBV20-1
cdr3_nt: TGCAGTGCCGCCGGACTAGCAGGAGCAACAGATACGCAGTATTTT
cdr3_aa: CSAAGLAGATDTQYF

clone_size: -
j_call: TRBJ2-7
d_call: TRBD2
v_call: TRBV20-1
cdr3_nt: TGCAGTGCTAGACCGAGCGGGGGAGACTCCTACGAGCAGTACTTC
cdr3_aa: CSARPSGGDSYEQYF

clone_size: -
j_call: TRBJ1-1
d_call: -
v_call: TRBV25-1
cdr3_nt: TGTGCCAGCAGTGGGCAAGGGGTCACTGAAGCTTTCTTT
cdr3_aa: CASSGQGVTEAFF

clone_size: -
j_call: TRBJ1-1
d_call: -
v_call: TRBV9
cdr3_nt: TGTGCCAGCAGCGTCCCTAACTCGAACACTGAAGCTTTCTTT
cdr3_aa: CASSVPNSNTEAFF

clone_size: -
j_call: TRBJ1-6
d_call: -
v_call: TRBV9
cdr3_nt: TGTGCCAGCAGCGTAGCCCCAGCGAATTCACCCCTCTACTTT
cdr3_aa: CASSVAPANSPLYF

clone_size: -
j_call: TRBJ1-2
d_call: -
v_call: TRBV7-9
cdr3_nt: TGTGTCAGCAGCTTAGATCAGAACTATGGCTACACCTTC
cdr3_aa: CVSSLDQNYGYTF

clone_size: few
j_call: TRBJ2-3
d_call: TRBD1
v_call: TRBV2
cdr3_nt: TGTGCCAGCACCTTCAGCTCAGGACAGGGCAGCACAGATACGCAGTATTTT
cdr3_aa: CASTFSSGQGSTDTQYF

clone_size: few
j_call: TRBJ2-3
d_call: -
v_call: TRBV5-4
cdr3_nt: TGTGCCAGCAGCTCCCCGGGGCTAGATGTGACAGATACGCAGTATTTT
cdr3_aa: CASSSPGLDVTDTQYF

clone_size: -
j_call: TRBJ1-1
d_call: -
v_call: TRBV11-2
cdr3_nt: TGTGCCAGCGGCTTAGATCTAATGGGTGAAGCTTTCTTT
cdr3_aa: CASGLDLMGEAFF

clone_size: many
j_call: TRBJ2-1
d_call: TRBD2
v_call: TRBV7-2
cdr3_nt: TGTGCCAGCAGCTTAGGAGGACTAGCGGGGGGGCCCTACAATGAGCAGTTCTTC
cdr3_aa: CASSLGGLAGGPYNEQFF

clone_size: -
j_call: TRBJ2-3
d_call: TRBD2
v_call: TRBV2
cdr3_nt: TGTGCCAGCAGTGAAGGGACTAGCAGAAACACAGATACGCGGTATTTT
cdr3_aa: CASSEGTSRNTDTRYF

clone_size: -
j_call: TRBJ2-3
d_call: -
v_call: TRBV20-1
cdr3_nt: TGCAGTGCTAGAGATTCGACACCTACGCAGTATTTT
cdr3_aa: CSARDSTPTQYF

clone_size: -
j_call: TRBJ2-1
d_call: TRBD2
v_call: TRBV20-1
cdr3_nt: TGCAGTGCCACCCACGGACTAGCGGGAGGTGAGCAGTTCTTC
cdr3_aa: CSATHGLAGGEQFF

clone_size: -
j_call: TRBJ1-1
d_call: TRBD1
v_call: TRBV7-2
cdr3_nt: TGTGCCAGCACCCGACAGGGGGGCACTGAAGCTTTCTTT
cdr3_aa: CASTRQGGTEAFF

clone_size: once
j_call: TRBJ2-7
d_call: TRBD2
v_call: TRBV18
cdr3_nt: TGTGCCAGCTCACCATGGGAGGGAACGTTCGACGAGCAGTACTTC
cdr3_aa: CASSPWEGTFDEQYF

clone_size: once
j_call: TRBJ2-5
d_call: -
v_call: TRBV5-1
cdr3_nt: TGCGCCAGCGGCCTAGGATCAGGTCAAGAGACCCAGTACTTC
cdr3_aa: CASGLGSGQETQYF

clone_size: few
j_call: TRBJ1-1
d_call: TRBD1
v_call: TRBV20-1
cdr3_nt: TGCAGTGCTCTCCTACAGGGGGCGAACACTGAAGCTTTCTTT
cdr3_aa: CSALLQGANTEAFF

clone_size: -
j_call: TRBJ2-5
d_call: -
v_call: TRBV20-1
cdr3_nt: TGCAGTGCTAGAGGAATTTCGGTGGGGCGACAAGAGACCCAGTACTTC
cdr3_aa: CSARGISVGRQETQYF

clone_size: few
j_call: TRBJ2-7
d_call: TRBD1
v_call: TRBV7-2
cdr3_nt: TGTGCCAGCAGCTTATCGACAGGGAACGAGCAGTACTTC
cdr3_aa: CASSLSTGNEQYF

clone_size: few
j_call: TRBJ1-1
d_call: TRBD1
v_call: TRBV4-1
cdr3_nt: TGCGCCAGCAGCCGGCAGACAGGGGGTGGCACTGAAGCTTTCTTT
cdr3_aa: CASSRQTGGGTEAFF

clone_size: many
j_call: TRBJ2-3
d_call: -
v_call: TRBV24-1
cdr3_nt: TGTGCCACCAGTGAGGGGTCGGAAGATACGCAGTATTTT
cdr3_aa: CATSEGSEDTQYF

clone_size: few
j_call: TRBJ1-2
d_call: -
v_call: TRBV12-3/TRBV12-4
cdr3_nt: TGTGCCAGCAGTTTAAAGAGGGCGGATGGCTACACCTTC
cdr3_aa: CASSLKRADGYTF

clone_size: -
j_call: TRBJ2-3
d_call: -
v_call: TRBV12-3/TRBV12-4
cdr3_nt: TGTGCCAGCAGGACCCAGAGCACAGATACGCAGTATTTT
cdr3_aa: CASRTQSTDTQYF

clone_size: few
j_call: TRBJ2-3
d_call: -
v_call: TRBV20-1
cdr3_nt: TGCAGTCTAAGGAGGTCAGGAGGAGACACAGATACGCAGTATTTT
cdr3_aa: CSLRRSGGDTDTQYF

clone_size: many
j_call: TRBJ2-1
d_call: TRBD2
v_call: TRBV7-3
cdr3_nt: TGTGCCAGCAGCTTAACGGGGACTAGCGGGAACAATGAGCAGTTCTTC
cdr3_aa: CASSLTGTSGNNEQFF

clone_size: -
j_call: TRBJ2-1
d_call: -
v_call: TRBV20-1
cdr3_nt: TGCAGTGCTAGAGATCTAGCGACTCTCCGCTACAATGAGCAGTTCTTC
cdr3_aa: CSARDLATLRYNEQFF

clone_size: few
j_call: TRBJ2-2
d_call: TRBD1
v_call: TRBV7-9
cdr3_nt: TGTGCCAGCAGCGCGGACAGGGACGGCACCGGGGAGCTGTTTTTT
cdr3_aa: CASSADRDGTGELFF

clone_size: many
j_call: TRBJ2-1
d_call: -
v_call: TRBV20-1
cdr3_nt: TGCAGTGCTGGATGGGGGGGGGCCGAGTTGTATGAGCAGTTCTTC
cdr3_aa: CSAGWGGAELYEQFF

clone_size: -
j_call: TRBJ2-2
d_call: -
v_call: TRBV25-1
cdr3_nt: TGTGCCAGCAGTGAGCCAATCACCGGGGAGCTGTTTTTT
cdr3_aa: CASSEPITGELFF

clone_size: few
j_call: TRBJ2-1
d_call: -
v_call: TRBV7-3
cdr3_nt: TGTGCCAGCAGCTTCAGGGGTCAGGATGAGCAGTTCTTC
cdr3_aa: CASSFRGQDEQFF

clone_size: -
j_call: TRBJ1-3
d_call: -
v_call: TRBV27
cdr3_nt: TGTGCCAGCAGTCCTTGGGGGGCGGGAAACACCATATATTTT
cdr3_aa: CASSPWGAGNTIYF

clone_size: many
j_call: TRBJ2-5
d_call: -
v_call: TRBV12-3/TRBV12-4
cdr3_nt: TGTGCCAGCAGTTGGACACCAGAGACCCAGTACTTC
cdr3_aa: CASSWTPETQYF

clone_size: few
j_call: TRBJ1-5
d_call: -
v_call: TRBV6-1
cdr3_nt: TGTGCCAGCAGTGAGTCTCCTAATCAGCCCCAGCATTTT
cdr3_aa: CASSESPNQPQHF

clone_size: -
j_call: TRBJ1-2
d_call: -
v_call: TRBV20-1
cdr3_nt: TGCAGTGCTAGAGAGCCTATTAACTATGGCTACACCTTC
cdr3_aa: CSAREPINYGYTF

clone_size: -
j_call: TRBJ1-4
d_call: TRBD1
v_call: TRBV7-2
cdr3_nt: TGTGCCAGCAGCTTAGCCGGTAACAGGGGTAATGAAAAACTGTTTTTT
cdr3_aa: CASSLAGNRGNEKLFF